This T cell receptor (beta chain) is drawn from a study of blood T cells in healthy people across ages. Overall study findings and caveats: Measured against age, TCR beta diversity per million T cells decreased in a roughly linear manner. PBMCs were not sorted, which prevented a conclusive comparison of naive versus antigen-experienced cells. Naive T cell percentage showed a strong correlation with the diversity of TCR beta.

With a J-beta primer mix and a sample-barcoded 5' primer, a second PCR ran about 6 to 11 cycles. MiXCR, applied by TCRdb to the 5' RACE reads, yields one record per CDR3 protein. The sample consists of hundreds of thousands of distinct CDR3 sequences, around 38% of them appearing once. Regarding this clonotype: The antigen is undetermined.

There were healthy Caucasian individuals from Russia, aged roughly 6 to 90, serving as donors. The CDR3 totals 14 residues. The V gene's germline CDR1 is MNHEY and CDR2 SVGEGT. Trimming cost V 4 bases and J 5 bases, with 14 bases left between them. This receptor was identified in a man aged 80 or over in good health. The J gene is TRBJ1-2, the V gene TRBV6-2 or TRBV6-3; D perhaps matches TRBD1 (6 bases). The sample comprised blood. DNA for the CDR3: TGTGCCAGCAGTTTCAGGGGCGCACGGTATGGCTACACCTTC. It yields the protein CASSFRGARYGYTF.